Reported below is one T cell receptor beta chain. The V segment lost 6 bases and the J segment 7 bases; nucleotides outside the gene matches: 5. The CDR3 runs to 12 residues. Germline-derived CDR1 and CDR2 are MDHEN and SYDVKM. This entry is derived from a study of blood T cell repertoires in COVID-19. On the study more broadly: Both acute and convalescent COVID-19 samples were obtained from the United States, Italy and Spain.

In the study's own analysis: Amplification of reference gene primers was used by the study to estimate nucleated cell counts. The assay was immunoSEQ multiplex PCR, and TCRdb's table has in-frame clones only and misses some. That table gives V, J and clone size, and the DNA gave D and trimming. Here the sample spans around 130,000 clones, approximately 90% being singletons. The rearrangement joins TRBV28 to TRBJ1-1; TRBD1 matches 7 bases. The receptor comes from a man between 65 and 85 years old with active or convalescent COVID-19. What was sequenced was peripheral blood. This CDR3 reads CASRDRDSEAFF. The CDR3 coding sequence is TGTGCCAGCAGGGATAGGGACAGTGAAGCTTTCTTT.